The clone carrying this TCR beta chain was seen only a few times. Its target is not known. The data were taken from a study of T cells after yellow fever vaccination. Overall study results and limits: Only a minor proportion of clonotypes was detected across both CD4 and CD8 compartments.

TCRdb redid the calling of the 5' RACE reads with MiXCR, one entry per CDR3 protein. The sample has 100,000 to 150,000 distinct CDR3 sequences; nearly 15% are singletons. The source was CD8+ T cells sorted from PBMCs, collected 5 days after the yellow fever booster vaccination. This clonotype was sampled from a man in his late teens or twenties who received the YFV17D yellow fever vaccine.

The CDR3, as DNA: TGTGCCAGCAGCTTCCCATCTGGGGCCAACGTCCTGACTTTC. Protein product: CASSFPSGANVLTF. The V and J genes are TRBV5-6 and TRBJ2-6; D call uncertain. V was clipped by 2 bases and J by 1 base, with 4 bases between them. From germline, CDR1 is SGHDT and CDR2 YYEEEE. The CDR3 has 14 residues.